This T cell receptor beta chain was observed in a study of blood T cell repertoires in COVID-19. Study-wide context: Some COVID-19 samples were acute and others convalescent; all came from the United States, Italy and Spain.

This clone was picked up a small number of times. Data came from immunoSEQ multiplex PCR; TCRdb stores just in-frame clones and leaves some out. The sample lists more than 100,000 clones; about 90% were seen once. This CDR3 comprises 20 residues. V trimming: 1 base; J trimming: 3 bases; junction bases outside the gene matches: 17. Per the germline V gene, CDR1 is SNHLY and CDR2 is FYNNEI. Sequences were obtained from peripheral blood. The clonotype comes from a woman in her forties or fifties with active or convalescent COVID-19. This sequence joins TRBV2 and TRBJ2-7, with 11 bases matching TRBD2. The CDR3 loop is CASSEVRTLAGGPIVYEQYF. CDR3 coding DNA: TGTGCCAGCAGTGAAGTCCGGACGTTAGCGGGAGGGCCTATTGTCTACGAGCAGTACTTC.